Reported below is one TCR beta chain. Its antigen remains undetermined. The record has no base qualities; no much larger clone is one base away. CD8 naive samples were CD45RO-negative cells positively selected for CCR7, giving a CD45RA+CCR7+ population that excluded TemRA cells. Healthy HIV-negative adults with no recently reported acute infections or vaccinations were included as donors. Every donor was a Caucasian adult living in Nashville, Tennessee, USA. After blood collection by leukapheresis, PBMCs were isolated using Ficoll-Histopaque density gradient centrifugation and then cryopreserved in the vapor phase of liquid nitrogen. Analytical flow cytometry was used to check the purity and quantity of every magnetically sorted T cell population. Each sorted fraction had its genomic DNA isolated and then quantified by UV absorbance on a Nanodrop 2000c. This sample was included in a study of shared clonotypes between healthy human individuals (dated by TCRdb to 2020 to 2022). The study in broad terms: A few men and two women, aged 18 to 49 years, made up the cohort. Per donor, three plates each were used for CD4 naive and CD4 memory, two for CD8 naive, and one for CD8 memory. To estimate repertoire size and how much clonotypes are shared between individuals, the study performed deep sequencing of blood TCR repertoires from a few healthy adults. To increase sequencing depth and limit assay-specific biases, TCR repertoire library preparation and sequencing were carried out by different laboratories using diverse techniques. Per donor, leukapheresis produced somewhere between about 0.94 and 8.9 billion PBMCs. The full study reports these points: Naive subsets generally had larger estimated clonotype richness than memory subsets. Sampling was restricted to blood, and TCR repertoires in tissue are likely to differ from TCR repertoires in blood. Because the study included only a small number of donors, the genetic and exposure-history diversity represented was limited. Based on pairwise subsampling, the degree of clonotype sharing among donors was expected to be affected by sequencing depth. Even with the large sequencing depth, rarefaction of the sorted-subset datasets indicated that sequencing was incomplete. Compared with non-shared clonotypes, the clonotypes found in all four sorted-subset donors had higher generation probabilities. About 5% of naive CD4, 3.5% of naive CD8, approximately 2% of memory CD4, and around 0.4% of memory CD8 clonotypes were shared across several donors.

Counted from cysteine to phenylalanine, this CDR3 has 16 amino acids. The DNA shown is the 48-base CDR3, in frame from base 1. In the germline V gene, CDR1 corresponds to MNHNS and CDR2 to SASEGT. The V end loses 1 base and the J end loses 5 bases, and a stretch of 17 bases separates them. Using the deep immunoSEQ assay, TCR CDR3 regions were amplified from genomic DNA by multiplex PCR. For each cell subset, the extracted genomic DNA was distributed evenly across all wells of several immunoSEQ 96-well plates, and each plate served as one replicate. For sorted subsets, roughly 190 ng of genomic DNA, equivalent to around 30,000 T cell genomes, went into each replicate PCR. Purified libraries were quantified with a Qubit 3.0 fluorometer, sized on a Bioanalyzer 2100, and re-quantified with the KAPA Library Quantification kit. Each immunoSEQ 96-well plate was sequenced on its own single-read 150-cycle Illumina NextSeq 550 flow cell. As for the authors' bioinformatics: The immunoSEQ output contained only junctional sequences without quality scores, so filtering could not match that applied to full-length reads. Sequences were annotated with PyIR, a Python wrapper for IgBLAST v1.9, using IMGT germline references to assign V/J genes and CDR3. Reads were filtered out if the reads had weak V/J assignments (E-value above 1e-6), no CDR3, stop codons, out-of-frame junctions, or ambiguous translated residues. V3J clonotypes were defined as sequences sharing the same inferred V gene, J gene, and CDR3 amino acid sequence. The percentage overlap between two repertoires was calculated by dividing the number of shared unique clonotypes by the size of the smaller repertoire. Three approaches were used to assess repertoire richness: RTK rarefaction, the Chao1 estimator, and Recon v2.1 estimates of unobserved clonotypes. OLGA was used to compute generation probabilities for all TCRbeta clonotypes that the gDNA method yielded from a handful of donors. The source is immuneACCESS, and TCRdb retained only in-frame sequences with V and J called. Part of the clones is not carried over; for the studies checked, unresolved V genes explain less than half of this, and the remainder is unexplained. The V and J calls and the clone size are those of that table, but D and trimming were determined from the DNA. In this sample the table shows about 2.2 million clones, just over 90% of which occur a single time. Of the sample, less than 2% falls within the top ten clones.

The sample was naive CD8+ T cells from PBMCs. Taken with the paper, the label for cell subset or site translates to: CD45RA+CCR7+. This receptor chain uses TRBV6-1 and TRBJ2-5, and perhaps TRBD2 as D gene, on 5 matching bases. The receptor comes from a man aged 18 to 30 in good health. Some clones in this sample may be carry-over from other donors' samples. The nucleotide sequence reads TGTGCCAGCAGTGAAGGCAGACACCCCCCGGGGGAGACCCAGTACTTC. Its coded protein is CASSEGRHPPGETQYF.